This T cell receptor beta chain emerged from a study of T cell clusters in autoimmune cytopenias. Study overall: TRB sequencing had a median approximately 50,000 reads and 2,000 to 3,000 distinct clonotypes per sample. Broader study findings: Exclusive TRB clusters were almost three-fold more numerous in healthy donors than in active autoimmune hepatitis. TRB repertoire shifts in secondary cytopenia and chronic lymphocytic leukemia mostly reflected lymphoma, not autoimmunity.

Multiplex touch-down PCR amplified TRB using TRB-A and TRB-B pools in one tube. TCRdb reprocessed the multiplex PCR reads, keeping one entry per CDR3 protein, no DNA. The specimen's table records around 9,000 distinct CDR3 sequences. Comment on this clonotype: As yet, its antigen is unknown.

The germline V gene has CDR1 SGHDT and CDR2 YYEEEE. The CDR3 totals 13 residues. TRB was amplified from around 250 ng of peripheral blood genomic DNA per sample. This chain links TRBV5-6 with TRBJ2-7; with no DNA, the TCRdb D assignment of TRBD1 cannot be verified. This receptor was obtained from a human donor with an autoimmune cytopenia or autoimmune hepatitis (not recorded which). What was sequenced was peripheral blood. The CDR3 sequence: CASTPDPGAHEYF.